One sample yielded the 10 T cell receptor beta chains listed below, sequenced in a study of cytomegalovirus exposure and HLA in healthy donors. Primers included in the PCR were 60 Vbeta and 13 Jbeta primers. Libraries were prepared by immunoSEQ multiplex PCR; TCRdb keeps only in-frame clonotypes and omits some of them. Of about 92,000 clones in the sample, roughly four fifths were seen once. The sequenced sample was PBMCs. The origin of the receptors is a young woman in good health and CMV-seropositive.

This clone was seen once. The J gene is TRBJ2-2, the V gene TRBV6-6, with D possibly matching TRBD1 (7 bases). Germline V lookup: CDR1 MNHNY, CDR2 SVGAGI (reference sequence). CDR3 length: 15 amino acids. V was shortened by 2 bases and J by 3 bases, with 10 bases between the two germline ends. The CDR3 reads CASSYQGGYTGELFF. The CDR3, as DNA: TGTGCCAGCAGTTACCAGGGGGGTTACACCGGGGAGCTGTTTTTT.

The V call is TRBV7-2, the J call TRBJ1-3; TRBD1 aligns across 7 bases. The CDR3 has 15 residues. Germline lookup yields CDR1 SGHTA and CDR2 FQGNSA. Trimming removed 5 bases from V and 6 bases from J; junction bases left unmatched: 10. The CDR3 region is CASSARQGRVNTIYF. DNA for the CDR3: TGTGCCAGCAGCGCCAGACAGGGCCGTGTAAACACCATATATTTT.

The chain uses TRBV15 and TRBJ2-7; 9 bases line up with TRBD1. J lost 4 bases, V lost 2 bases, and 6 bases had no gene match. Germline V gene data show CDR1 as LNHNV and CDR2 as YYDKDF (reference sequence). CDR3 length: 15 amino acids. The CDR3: CATSRTGGSGYEQYF. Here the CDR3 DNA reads TGTGCCACCAGCAGAACAGGGGGCTCCGGTTACGAGCAGTACTTC.

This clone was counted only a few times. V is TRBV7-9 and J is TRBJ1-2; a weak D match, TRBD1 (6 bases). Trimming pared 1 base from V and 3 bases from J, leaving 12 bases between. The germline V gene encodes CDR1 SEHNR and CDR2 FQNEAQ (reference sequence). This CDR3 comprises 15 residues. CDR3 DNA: TGTGCCAGCAGCTTAGGAACAGGGCTGGACTATGGCTACACCTTC. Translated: CASSLGTGLDYGYTF.

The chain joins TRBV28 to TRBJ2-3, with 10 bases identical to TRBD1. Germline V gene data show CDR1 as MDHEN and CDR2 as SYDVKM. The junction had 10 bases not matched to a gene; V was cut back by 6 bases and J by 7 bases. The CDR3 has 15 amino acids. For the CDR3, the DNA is TGTGCCAGCAGACCGACCGGGACAGGGGTTAATACGCAGTATTTT. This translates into CASRPTGTGVNTQYF. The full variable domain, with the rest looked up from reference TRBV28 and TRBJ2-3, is DVKVTQSSRYLVKRTGEKVFLECVQDMDHENMFWYRQDPGLGLRLIYFSYDVKMKEKGDIPEGYSVSREKKERFSLILESASTNQTSMYLCASRPTGTGVNTQYFGPGTRLTVL.

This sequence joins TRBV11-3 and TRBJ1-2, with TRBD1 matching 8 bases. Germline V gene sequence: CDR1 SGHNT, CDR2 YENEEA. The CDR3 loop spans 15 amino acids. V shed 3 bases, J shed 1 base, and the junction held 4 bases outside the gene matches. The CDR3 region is CASSFPGQGNYGYTF. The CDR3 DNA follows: TGTGCCAGCAGCTTCCCTGGACAGGGTAACTATGGCTACACCTTC.

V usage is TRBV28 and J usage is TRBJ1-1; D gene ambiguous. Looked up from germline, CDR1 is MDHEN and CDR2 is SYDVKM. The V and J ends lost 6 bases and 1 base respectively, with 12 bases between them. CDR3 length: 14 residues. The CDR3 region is CASSRDMPNTEAFF. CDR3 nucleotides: TGTGCCAGCAGCCGAGACATGCCGAACACTGAAGCTTTCTTT.

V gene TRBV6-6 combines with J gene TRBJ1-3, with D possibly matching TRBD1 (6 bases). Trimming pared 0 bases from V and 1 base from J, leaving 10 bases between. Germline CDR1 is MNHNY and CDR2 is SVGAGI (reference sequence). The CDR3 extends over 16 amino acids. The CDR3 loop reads CASSYSTGWSGNTIYF. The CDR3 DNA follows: TGTGCCAGCAGTTACTCAACAGGGTGGTCTGGAAACACCATATATTTT.

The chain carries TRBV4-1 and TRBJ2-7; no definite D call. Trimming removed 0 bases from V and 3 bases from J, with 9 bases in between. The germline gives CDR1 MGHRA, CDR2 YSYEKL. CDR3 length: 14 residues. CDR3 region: CASSQDHRNYEQYF. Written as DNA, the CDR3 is TGCGCCAGCAGCCAAGATCACAGAAACTACGAGCAGTACTTC.

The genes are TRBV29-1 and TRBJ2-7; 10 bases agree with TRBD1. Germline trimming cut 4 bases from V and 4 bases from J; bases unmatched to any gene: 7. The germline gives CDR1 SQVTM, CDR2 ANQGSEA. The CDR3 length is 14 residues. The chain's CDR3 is CSVGGGQGGYEQYF. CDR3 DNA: TGCAGCGTTGGAGGTGGACAGGGGGGATACGAGCAGTACTTC.